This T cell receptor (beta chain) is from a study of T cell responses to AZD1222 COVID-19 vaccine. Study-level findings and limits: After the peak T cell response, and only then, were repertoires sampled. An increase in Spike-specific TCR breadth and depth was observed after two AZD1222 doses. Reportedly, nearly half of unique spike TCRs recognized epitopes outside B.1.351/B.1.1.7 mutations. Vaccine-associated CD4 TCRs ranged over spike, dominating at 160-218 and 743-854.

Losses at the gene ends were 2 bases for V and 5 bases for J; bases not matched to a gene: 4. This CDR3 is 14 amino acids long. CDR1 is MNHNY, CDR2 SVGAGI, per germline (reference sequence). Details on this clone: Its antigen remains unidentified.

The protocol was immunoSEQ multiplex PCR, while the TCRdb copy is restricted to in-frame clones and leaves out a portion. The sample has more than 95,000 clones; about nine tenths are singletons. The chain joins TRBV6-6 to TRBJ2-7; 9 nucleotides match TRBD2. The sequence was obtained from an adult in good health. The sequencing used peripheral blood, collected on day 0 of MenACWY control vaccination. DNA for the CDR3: TGTGCCAGCAGTTACGGGGCTAGCGGGGACGAGCAGTACGTC. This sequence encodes CASSYGASGDEQYV.